This T cell receptor (beta chain) was recorded in a study of cytotoxic CD8 clonotypes in ibrutinib-treated CLL. Study context: The samples contained 260,000 or so productive templates on average. They also contained an average of about 100,000 productive rearrangements.

Study observations and caveats: Shared public clonotypes were rare, and on treatment they either got smaller or stayed the same.

The method was immunoSEQ multiplex PCR; TCRdb's version includes in-frame clones alone and lacks a portion of them. The sample records about 130,000 clones, about 80% being singletons. This CDR3 is 15 amino acids long. Germline loops: CDR1 MNHEY, CDR2 SMNVEV (reference sequence). Deletions cut 1 base from V and 5 bases from J, with 14 bases between. As concerns this clone: The antigen remains undetermined.

The V and J genes are TRBV27 and TRBJ2-5; D may be TRBD1 or TRBD2 (5 bases each). Specimen: PBMCs, collected after 24 months of ibrutinib treatment. This receptor was identified in a human donor with chronic lymphocytic leukemia. The CDR3, as DNA: TGTGCCAGCAGTTTATTGCCCGGGGCCCGGGAGACCCAGTACTTC. This encodes CASSLLPGARETQYF.